These T cell receptor beta chains were read from a single sample in a study of graft-versus-host responses after intestinal transplantation. Produced via immunoSEQ multiplex PCR; TCRdb's table is partial and in-frame only. The sample lists 130,000 or so clones, approximately 92% seen once, with around 0.16% in the top ten. Their antigens remain unidentified. The sample was unstimulated CD4+ T cells sorted from spleen or lymph node cells, taken before intestinal transplant. These receptors were collected from a human donor who received an intestinal transplant. CDR3s include the opening cysteine and the closing phenylalanine or tryptophan. Some rows mark clone size as missing; the rest say once, few, many or name a class of expanded clone.

CDR3 | V | size
CASSLPGTGQETQYF | TRBV5-6 | NA
CASSLEGGAEAFF | TRBV13 | NA
CASSYAGNTEAFF | TRBV6-5 | NA
CASSQAGTYYGYTF | TRBV4-1 | NA
CASSSRGTNNQPQHF | TRBV6-6 | once
CASRLGRVDTQYF | TRBV28 | NA
CASSLKFLDEETQYF | TRBV28 | NA
CASSPDQGYYGYTF | TRBV7-8 | NA
CASSRDSYNEQFF | TRBV19 | NA
CASSPDWNYGYTF | TRBV27 | NA
CASSGTGVGTDTQYF | TRBV2 | NA
CASRRTGGETQYF | TRBV27 | NA
CAGSILGGRNTGELFF | TRBV19 | NA
CASSQGQTNSPLHF | TRBV5-4 | few
CAWSLHGADTQYF | TRBV30 | NA
CAIRGSGTPLWTGELFF | TRBV10-3 | NA
CASSPLQGPSGYTF | TRBV6-5 | NA
CASSERGPYGYTF | TRBV2 | NA
CAWSVLTYEQYF | TRBV30 | NA
CATSRAGTGGIYGYTF | TRBV15 | NA
CAWRAKGAPGETQYF | TRBV30 | NA
CSVDQGRNTEAFF | TRBV29-1 | NA
CASGLVLRTGEGYTF | TRBV12-5 | NA
CASSIGTAAQRNTEAFF | TRBV5-1 | NA
CASSDPGGTTGELFF | TRBV2 | NA
CASSQDYRKGGYTF | TRBV14 | few